This T cell receptor (beta chain) was observed in a study of tumor-infiltrating lymphocytes in primary liver carcinoma listed by TCRdb under 2017. As for the study more broadly: Of the five patients, three men and two women aged 30 to 69 years, four had hepatocellular carcinoma and one had combined HCC and intrahepatic cholangiocarcinoma. Technical replicate repertoires showed high reproducibility, with mean shared-clone rates about 0.92 and correlation coefficients above 0.95. Each sample produced roughly 3.65 to 7.5 million productive TCRbeta reads, and read depth showed no significant difference between tissue types. The study combined TCRbeta repertoire sequencing, expression microarrays and whole-exome sequencing across five regions of each liver tumor, with adjacent normal tissue and blood. To link TCRbeta repertoire diversity to the local molecular phenotype, the 25 or so tumor region samples were profiled with Agilent mRNA microarrays. The five patients had tumors of stage T1-T3 N0M0, with maximum diameters ranging from roughly 4.2 to 11 cm. A total of roughly 35 specimens from 5 patients went through TCRbeta repertoire sequencing, namely 25 tumor regions, 5 adjacent noncancerous liver tissues and 5 peripheral blood samples.

Using a constant-region primer and ProtoScript II reverse transcriptase, TCRbeta-specific cDNA was reverse-transcribed from about 0.45 ug total RNA. Three nested multiplex PCR rounds, following a slightly modified ARM-PCR procedure, were used to build the TCRbeta libraries. Each of the first two PCR rounds ran for approximately 9 cycles using multiplex TRBV1-TRBV30 forward primers together with a Cbeta reverse primer. Sample barcodes and Illumina adapters were added in a final 25-cycle PCR with Deep VentR polymerase. Before sequencing, amplicons between 200 and 500 bp were purified from gel using a QIAquick gel extraction kit. TCRbeta amplicons were sequenced on an Illumina HiSeq 2500 with 250-bp paired-end reads. The paper's processing steps were these. Trimmomatic v0.33 was used to quality-trim the reads, and FLASH v1.2.11 was used to merge paired reads so that full CDR3 sequences could be recovered. V, D and J germline segments were assigned to the rearranged TCRbeta sequences using MiGEC v1.2.1b. Clonotype statistics and Shannon-Wiener diversity indices were calculated with VDJtools v1.0.0. Except for diversity analysis, only each sample's 250 most abundant clonotypes were used in subsequent analyses to reduce sampling bias. The public sequencing data were trimmed at Q25 with fastp and processed into clonotypes with MiXCR by TCRdb, which kept only in-frame beta chains. Each record represents a unique CDR3 protein, reported with the most common genes and DNA among its rows. The V and J calls were not made by the authors but by TCRdb's processing. The sample table records about 21,000 distinct CDR3 sequences; approximately 72% of these occur just once. Approximately 40% of the sample lies in the top ten.

General conclusions and limits of the study: Because the samples were bulk and unsorted, CD4+ and CD8+ T cell repertoires could not be compared. Because sequencing covered only the TCR beta chain and unpaired alpha chains were not captured, true repertoire diversity is likely underestimated. Compared with blood, tumors had a significantly larger share of the repertoire taken up by the top 250 clones (p = 0.039). Only roughly 8-25% of top clones appeared in all five regions of a tumor, which suggests that tumor-infiltrating T cells are spatially heterogeneous. Only a few patients were included in the study, and the authors note that the findings should be validated in a larger study. Repertoire overlap was found to be higher between tumor regions (mean roughly 35%) than between tumor-adjacent (roughly 17%) or tumor-blood (approximately 15%) pairs, consistent with antigen-driven expansion.

Without any cell sorting, total RNA and DNA were extracted together from around 20-30 mg of bulk tissue using the AllPrep DNA/RNA mini kit. Surgical resection was performed in China between late 2015 and 2016 on several patients with histopathologically diagnosed primary liver carcinoma. At the time of sampling, the patients were treatment-naive and had chronic HBV infection. Each tumor was sampled at five spatially separated regions: the superior, inferior, left-lateral and right-lateral poles and the tumor centre. Histological examination found more than 75% viable tumor cells in every tumor sample. Fresh tumor and adjacent tissue pieces were bisected, with one half stored in RNAlater at -80 degrees C and the other half sent for histology. Reading from cysteine to phenylalanine, the CDR3 counts 13 amino acids. Left in the record is the CDR3 DNA by itself, 39 bases read in frame from the first base. Via the germline V gene (reference sequence), CDR1 is SEHNR and CDR2 FQNEAQ.

This clonotype is a singleton in its sample. The specificity of this receptor is unknown. At one end the junction does not follow the germline gene, possibly because of a read error. The source of this sequence is a man in his forties or fifties with primary liver carcinoma and hepatitis B virus infection. The sample consisted of liver tumor tissue from sampling region 1. This sample's cell subset or site label indicates: tumor region T1, superior pole. The chain links TRBV7-9 with TRBJ1-1; confidence is insufficient to name the D gene. The CDR3 in this case is CTSSLGAGSEAFF. The bases read TGTACCAGCAGCTTAGGAGCGGGCTCCGAAGCTTTCTTT.